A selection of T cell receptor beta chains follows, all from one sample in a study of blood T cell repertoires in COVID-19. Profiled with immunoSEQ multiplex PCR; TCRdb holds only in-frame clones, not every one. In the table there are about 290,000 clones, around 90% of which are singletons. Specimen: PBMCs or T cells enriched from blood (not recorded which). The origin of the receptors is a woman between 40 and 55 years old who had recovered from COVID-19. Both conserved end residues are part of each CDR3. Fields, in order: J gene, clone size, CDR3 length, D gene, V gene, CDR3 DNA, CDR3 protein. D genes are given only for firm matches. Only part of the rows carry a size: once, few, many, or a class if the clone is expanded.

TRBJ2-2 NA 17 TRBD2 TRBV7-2 TGTGCCAGCAGCCAGTCGGGACTAGCGGGAATTACCGGGGAGCTGTTTTTT CASSQSGLAGITGELFF
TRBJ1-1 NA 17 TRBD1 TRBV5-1 TGCGCCAGCAGCTTGGAGGATCACAGGGGACTGAACACTGAAGCTTTCTTT CASSLEDHRGLNTEAFF
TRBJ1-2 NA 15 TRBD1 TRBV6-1 TGTGCCAGCAGTGAAGCGGGACAGTTGAACTATGGCTACACCTTC CASSEAGQLNYGYTF
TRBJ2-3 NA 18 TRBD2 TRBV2 TGTGCCAGCAGTGAACAGACAGCGGGGGCCTTCAACACAGATACGCAGTATTTT CASSEQTAGAFNTDTQYF
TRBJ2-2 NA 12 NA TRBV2 TGTGCCAGCAGCAGGGCGGCCGGGGAGCTGTTTTTT CASSRAAGELFF
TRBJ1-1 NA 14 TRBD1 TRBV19 TGTGCCAGTAGTCTCCAGGGGGTGGGCGCTGAAGCTTTCTTT CASSLQGVGAEAFF
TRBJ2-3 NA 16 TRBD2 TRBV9 TGTGCCAGCAGCCCGCCGGGACTAGCGATAACAGATACGCAGTATTTT CASSPPGLAITDTQYF
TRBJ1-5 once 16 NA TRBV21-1 TGTGCCAGCGTAAACTCAACAGACAGGCCCCTTAAGCCCCAGCATTTT CASVNSTDRPLKPQHF
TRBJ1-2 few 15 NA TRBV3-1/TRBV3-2 TGTGCCAGCAGCCAAGAGTCCAGGGGAGACTATGGCTACACCTTC CASSQESRGDYGYTF
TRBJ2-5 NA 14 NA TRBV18 TGTGCCAGCTCACCAGATAACAGGGCGGAGACCCAGTACTTC CASSPDNRAETQYF
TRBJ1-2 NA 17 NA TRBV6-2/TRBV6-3 TGTGCCAGCAGTCCCGCGGCAAGGTGGGGGACAAACTATGGCTACACCTTC CASSPAARWGTNYGYTF
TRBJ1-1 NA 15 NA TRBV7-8 TGTGCCAGCAGGCTCCAGGGTAGAGTGAACACTGAAGCTTTCTTT CASRLQGRVNTEAFF
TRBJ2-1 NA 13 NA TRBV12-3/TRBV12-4 TGTGCCAGCAGTTCCGACAGGCGCAATGAGCAGTTCTTC CASSSDRRNEQFF
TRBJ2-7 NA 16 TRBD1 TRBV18 TGTGCCAGCTCACCAACCTCAGGGGACAGGGACTACGAGCAGTACTTC CASSPTSGDRDYEQYF
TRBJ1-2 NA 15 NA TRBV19 TGTGCCAGTAGTAATCCGGGAAAAAATCCTTATGGCTACACCTTC CASSNPGKNPYGYTF
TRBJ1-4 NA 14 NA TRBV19 TGTGCCAGTCGCCCTATCGCAACTAATGAAAAACTGTTTTTT CASRPIATNEKLFF
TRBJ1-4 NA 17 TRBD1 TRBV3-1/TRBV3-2 TGTGCCAGCAGCCAGGATGCCGACAGGGGTCATAATGAAAAACTGTTTTTT CASSQDADRGHNEKLFF
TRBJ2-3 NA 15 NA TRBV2 TGTGCCAGCAGTGATTTTGGGGGGAGTGCAGATACGCAGTATTTT CASSDFGGSADTQYF
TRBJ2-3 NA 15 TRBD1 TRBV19 TGTGCCAGTAGTGTTACAGGGGAAAGCACAGATACGCAGTATTTT CASSVTGESTDTQYF
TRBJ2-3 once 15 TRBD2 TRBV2 TGTGCCAGCAGGCCGGGACTATCTCAAATGGATACGCAGTATTTT CASRPGLSQMDTQYF
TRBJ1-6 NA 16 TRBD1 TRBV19 TGTGCCAGTAGAAGAGGGGTCGGGACAGGGAATTCACCCCTCCACTTT CASRRGVGTGNSPLHF
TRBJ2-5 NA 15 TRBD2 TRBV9 TGTGCCAGCAGCTTCGGACTAGCGTTCGGAGAGACCCAGTACTTC CASSFGLAFGETQYF